The T cell receptor (beta chain) described here comes from a study of OX40 agonist ivuxolimab in advanced cancers. Clones were read by immunoSEQ multiplex PCR, and TCRdb kept only the in-frame ones, dropping some. The sample yields about 61,000 clones, under 90% seen once. V was pared by 3 bases and J by 9 bases, with 11 bases between. Looked up from germline, CDR1 is SQVTM and CDR2 is ANQGSEA. The CDR3 has 11 residues. Sampled blood was obtained at baseline, cycle 4 day 1, and cycle 7 day 1. This clone was found once. The source is an adult with an advanced solid tumor such as melanoma, head and neck, liver or kidney cancer. The starting material was CD4+ or CD8+ T cells sorted from blood, obtained in a trial of the OX40 agonist ivuxolimab. The V and J genes are TRBV29-1 and TRBJ1-1; the D gene is possibly TRBD1 (5 bases). CDR3 bases: TGCAGCGTTGACGGGGGTGAAAAAGCTTTCTTT. Protein product: CSVDGGEKAFF.